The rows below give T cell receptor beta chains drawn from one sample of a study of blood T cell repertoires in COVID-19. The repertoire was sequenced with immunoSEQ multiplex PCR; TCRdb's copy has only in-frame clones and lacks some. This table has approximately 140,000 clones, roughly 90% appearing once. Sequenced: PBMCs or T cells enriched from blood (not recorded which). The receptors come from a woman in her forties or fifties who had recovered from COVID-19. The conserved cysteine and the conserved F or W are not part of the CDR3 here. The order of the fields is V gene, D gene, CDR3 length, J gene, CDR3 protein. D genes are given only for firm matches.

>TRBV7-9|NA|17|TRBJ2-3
ASSLVSLAGARAADTQY
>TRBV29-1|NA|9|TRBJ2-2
GGSDTGELF
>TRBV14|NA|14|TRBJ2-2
ASSHGGPPNTGELF
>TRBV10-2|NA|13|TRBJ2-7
AAQEFQGLTYEQY
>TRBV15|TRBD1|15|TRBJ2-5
ATSRSLGQGAQETQY
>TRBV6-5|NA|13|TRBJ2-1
ASSYWSGTGNEQF
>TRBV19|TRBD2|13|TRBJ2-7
ASSSGGAESYEQY
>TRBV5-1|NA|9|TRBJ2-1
ASSFRDEQF
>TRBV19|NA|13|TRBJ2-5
ASSIDGGATETQY
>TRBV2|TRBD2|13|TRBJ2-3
ASSLGLAGTDTQY
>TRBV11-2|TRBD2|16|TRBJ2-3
ASMMELAGGESTDTQY
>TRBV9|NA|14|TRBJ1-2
ASSDLFAGTGGGYT
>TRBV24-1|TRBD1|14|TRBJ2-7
ATSDPPGQGCYEQY
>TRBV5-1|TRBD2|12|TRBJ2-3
ASRPGLATDTQY
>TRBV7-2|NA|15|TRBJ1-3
ASSLVRPGSSGNTIY
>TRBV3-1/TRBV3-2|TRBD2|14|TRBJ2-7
ASSQGARSPGGEQY
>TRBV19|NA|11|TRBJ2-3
ASSRAGTDTQY
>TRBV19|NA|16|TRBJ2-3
ASSIGFPEITSTDTQY
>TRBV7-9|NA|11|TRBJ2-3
ASRQLAADTQY
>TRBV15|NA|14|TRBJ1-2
ATSREDPGFNYGYT
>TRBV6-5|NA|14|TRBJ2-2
ASSLNTGMIAGELF
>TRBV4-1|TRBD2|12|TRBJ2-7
ASSRGGGLGEQY
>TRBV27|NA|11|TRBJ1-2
ASTWGVGYGYT
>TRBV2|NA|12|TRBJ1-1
ASSEVSGNTEAF
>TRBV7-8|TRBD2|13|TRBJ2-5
ASSRGAGGQETQY
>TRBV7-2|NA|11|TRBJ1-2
ASSSGQNYGYT
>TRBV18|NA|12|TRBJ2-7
ASSPYDMGYEQY
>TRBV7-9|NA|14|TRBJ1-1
ASSSGPLDGVPEAF
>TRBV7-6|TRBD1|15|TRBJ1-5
ASSLGTAAGGQQPQH
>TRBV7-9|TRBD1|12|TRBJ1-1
ASSSPDRDGSAF
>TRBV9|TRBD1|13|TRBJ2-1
ASSVGQGANNEQF
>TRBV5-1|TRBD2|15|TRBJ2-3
ASSLRTSGGSTDTQY
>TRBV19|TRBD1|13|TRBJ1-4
ASGIWTGGDEKLF
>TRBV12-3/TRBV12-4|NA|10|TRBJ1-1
ASSFGGAEAF
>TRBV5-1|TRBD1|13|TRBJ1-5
ASLTGTGVNQPQH
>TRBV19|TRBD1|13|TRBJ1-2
ASSPPGQGPYGYT
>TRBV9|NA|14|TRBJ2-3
ASSVYGGQPTDTQY
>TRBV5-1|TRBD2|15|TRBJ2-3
ASSTPSGGNTLDTQY
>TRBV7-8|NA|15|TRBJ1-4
ASSLWSGGAESEKLF
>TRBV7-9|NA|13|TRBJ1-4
ASSYDMGGGGKLF
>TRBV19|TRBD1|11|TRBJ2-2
ASRVGGAGELF
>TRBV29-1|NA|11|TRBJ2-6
SVGISGANVLT
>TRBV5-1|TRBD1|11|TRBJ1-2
ASNPGQGYLNH
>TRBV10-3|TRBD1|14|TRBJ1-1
AISEIGTGVVRVAF
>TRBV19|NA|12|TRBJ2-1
ASSIEGAYNEQF
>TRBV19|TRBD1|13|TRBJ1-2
ASTMRDSLYYGYT
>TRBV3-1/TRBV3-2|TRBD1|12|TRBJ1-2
ASSQDDRDYGYT
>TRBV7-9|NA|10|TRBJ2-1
ASSSTYNEQF
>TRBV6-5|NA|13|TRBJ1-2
ASTPDTYLNYGYT
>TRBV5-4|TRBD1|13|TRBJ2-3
ASSYGDRGTDTQY
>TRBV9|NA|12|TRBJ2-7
ASSRSQGSYEQY
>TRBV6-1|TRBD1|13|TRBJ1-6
ASSERPGGNSPLH
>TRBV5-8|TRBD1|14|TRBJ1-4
ATTPGQSTTNEKLF
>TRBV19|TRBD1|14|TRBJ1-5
ASKKVGTASNQPQH